The 9 T cell receptor beta chains below come from one sample, sequenced in a study of blood T cell repertoires in COVID-19. Generated by immunoSEQ multiplex PCR, the TCRdb table keeps only in-frame clones and is missing some. This sample yields approximately 290,000 clones, of which approximately 90% are seen a single time; 2.2% belongs to the top ten. The sample comprised peripheral blood. The receptors were sampled from a woman aged 25 to 45 with COVID-19, enrolled during active disease.

The gene calls are TRBV28 and TRBJ2-1; D is unresolved. Germline lookup yields CDR1 MDHEN and CDR2 SYDVKM. The CDR3 is 13 residues long. V lost 3 bases and J 4 bases, leaving 7 bases between the germline ends. The chain's CDR3 is CASSFRLYNEQFF. DNA for the CDR3: TGTGCCAGCAGTTTCCGTCTTTACAATGAGCAGTTCTTC.

The chain is built from TRBV30 and TRBJ2-1; the match to TRBD2 covers 9 bases. CDR3 length: 16 residues. V trimming: 2 bases; J trimming: 2 bases; junction bases outside the gene matches: 7. The germline V gene encodes CDR1 GTSNPN and CDR2 SVGIG (reference sequence). CDR3 sequence: CAWSQLAGQTYNEQFF. The CDR3 DNA reads TGTGCCTGGAGTCAGCTAGCGGGGCAAACCTACAATGAGCAGTTCTTC.

The chain is built from TRBV19 and TRBJ1-4; 9 bases match TRBD1. The CDR3 runs to 15 residues. CDR1 LNHDA and CDR2 SQIVND come from the germline V gene (reference sequence). V gave up 4 bases and J gave up 5 bases; unmatched junction bases: 5. CDR3 DNA sequence: TGTGCCAGTAGTACCTGGACAGGGGCGAATGAAAAACTGTTTTTT. Translating gives CASSTWTGANEKLFF.

The rearrangement links TRBV7-8 to TRBJ1-1; D may be TRBD1 (6 bases). There are 15 residues in the CDR3. Trimming removed 3 bases at V and 1 base at J, with 12 bases between. Per germline, CDR1 SGHVS and CDR2 FQNEAQ. CDR3 region: CASSFMDSGNTEAFF. Here the CDR3 DNA reads TGTGCCAGCAGCTTCATGGACAGCGGGAACACTGAAGCTTTCTTT. Supplemented by reference TRBV7-8 and TRBJ1-1, the full variable domain reads GAGVSQSPRYKVAKRGQDVALRCDPISGHVSLFWYQQALGQGPEFLTYFQNEAQLDKSGLPSDRFFAERPEGSVSTLKIQRTQQEDSAVYLCASSFMDSGNTEAFFGQGTRLTVV.

The chain employs TRBV7-9 and TRBJ1-4, with TRBD1 matching 10 bases. The length of the CDR3 is 15 residues. From germline, CDR1 is SEHNR and CDR2 FQNEAQ (reference sequence). After removal of 4 bases from V and 7 bases from J, the junction contained 6 bases not matched to a gene. The DNA of the CDR3 is TGTGCCAGCAGCTCGGACAGGGGGTTCGGTGAAAAACTGTTTTTT. This translates into CASSSDRGFGEKLFF.

V and J are TRBV9 and TRBJ2-1; 11 positions match TRBD2. With 2 bases clipped from V and 5 bases from J, the junction kept 3 bases outside the gene matches. The length of the CDR3 is 15 residues. The germline V gene has CDR1 SGDLS and CDR2 YYNGEE. CDR3 sequence: CASSVSGRENNEQFF. In DNA form, the CDR3 reads TGTGCCAGCAGCGTTAGCGGGAGGGAAAACAATGAGCAGTTCTTC.

DNA of the CDR3: TGTGCCATCAAGGGGCAGGGCCTAAATCAGCCCCAGCATTTT. Residues: CAIKGQGLNQPQHF. This chain connects TRBV10-3 to TRBJ1-5; possible D gene TRBD1, 5 bases. The V gene lost 7 bases and the J gene lost 4 bases, with 14 bases spanning the gap. Germline CDR1 and CDR2: ENHRY and SYGVKD. The CDR3 runs 14 residues.

The chain couples TRBV20-1 to TRBJ1-2; a weak D match, TRBD1 (5 bases). V was trimmed by 0 bases and J by 9 bases, leaving 8 bases between them. In germline, CDR1 is DFQATT, CDR2 SNEGSKA (reference sequence). There are 11 residues in the CDR3. CDR3 coding DNA: TGCAGTGCTAGAGATAGGGGAAGCTACACCTTC. Amino acid sequence: CSARDRGSYTF.

J is TRBJ1-2 and V is TRBV30, with 8 positions matching TRBD1. With V trimmed by 3 bases and J by 4 bases, 10 bases remained unmatched. The CDR3 sequence is 15 residues long. The germline gives CDR1 GTSNPN, CDR2 SVGIG (reference sequence). CDR3 in amino acids: CAWSPPGQGLYGYTF. CDR3 in DNA: TGTGCCTGGAGCCCTCCTGGACAGGGACTCTATGGCTACACCTTC. Using reference TRBV30 and TRBJ1-2 for the parts outside the CDR3, the full variable domain is SQTIHQWPATLVQPVGSPLSLECTVEGTSNPNLYWYRQAAGRGLQLLFYSVGIGQISSEVPQNLSASRPQDRQFILSSKKLLLSDSGFYLCAWSPPGQGLYGYTFGSGTRLTVV.